Presented here are 2 T cell receptor beta chains from one specimen sequenced in a study of T-cell reconstitution after alpha-beta-depleted transplantation in children. A TCRbeta library incorporating unique molecular identifiers was prepared. TCRdb independently ran MiXCR on the PCR reads; one entry per CDR3 protein. Seen here are hundreds of thousands of distinct CDR3 sequences, approximately 20% observed once, and the top ten hold approximately 3%. The specimen was PBMCs from the stem cell graft donor, collected from the stem cell graft. The origin of the receptors is a human donor who donated a stem cell graft to a child with acute lymphoblastic leukemia.

The CDR3 is CASSPQSGVGTGELFF. In nucleotides, the CDR3 is TGTGCCAGCAGTCCCCAATCTGGGGTTGGAACCGGGGAGCTGTTTTTT. The J gene is TRBJ2-2, the V gene TRBV12-3 or TRBV12-4; D is uncertain. CDR3 size: 16 residues. V was cut by 5 bases and J by 5 bases, with 18 bases left in between.

This clonotype was counted a few times. The V call is TRBV12-3 or TRBV12-4, the J call TRBJ2-3, with 7 nucleotides matching TRBD2. The CDR3 contains 15 residues. Trimming removed 4 bases from V and 1 base from J; junction bases left unmatched: 5. The CDR3 here is CASSSGTIGTDTQYF. The DNA of the CDR3 is TGTGCCAGCAGTTCCGGGACTATAGGCACAGATACGCAGTATTTT.